This T cell receptor (beta chain) derives from a study of cytomegalovirus exposure and HLA in healthy donors. Sequenced by immunoSEQ multiplex PCR; TCRdb stores in-frame clones only, minus some. The profile shows some 120,000 clones, 85% to 90% of them singletons. With 7 bases removed from V and 3 bases from J, the gap between germline ends came to 12 bases. Germline values: CDR1 WSHSY, CDR2 SAAADI. The CDR3 runs to 14 residues. The sequence was collected from a man aged 25-40 years in good health and CMV-seronegative. The chain carries TRBV10-2 and TRBJ2-2; D possibly corresponds to TRBD2 (6 bases). The sample was PBMCs. CDR3 sequence reads: CASKSPGDTGELFF. The DNA for the CDR3 is TGCGCCAGCAAGTCTCCGGGGGACACCGGGGAGCTGTTTTTT.